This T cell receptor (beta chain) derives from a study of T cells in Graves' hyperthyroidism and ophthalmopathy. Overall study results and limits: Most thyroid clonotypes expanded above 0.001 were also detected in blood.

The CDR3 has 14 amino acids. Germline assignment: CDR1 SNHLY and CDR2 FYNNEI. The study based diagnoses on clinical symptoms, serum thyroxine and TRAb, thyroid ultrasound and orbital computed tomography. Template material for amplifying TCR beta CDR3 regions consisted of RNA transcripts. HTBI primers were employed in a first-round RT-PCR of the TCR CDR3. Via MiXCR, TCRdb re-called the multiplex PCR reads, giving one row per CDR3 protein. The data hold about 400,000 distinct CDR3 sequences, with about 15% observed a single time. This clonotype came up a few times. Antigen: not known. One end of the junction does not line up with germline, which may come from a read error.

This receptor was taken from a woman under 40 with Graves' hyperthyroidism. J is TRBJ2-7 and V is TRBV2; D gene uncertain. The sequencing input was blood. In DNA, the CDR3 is TGTGCCAACAGTGAAGCCACCCATTCCTACGAGCAGTACTTC. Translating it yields CANSEATHSYEQYF.